These 29 T cell receptor beta chains share one sample of origin, sequenced in a study of control samples from healthy donors and cancer patients. The method was immunoSEQ multiplex PCR; TCRdb's version includes in-frame clones alone and lacks a portion of them. The sample has around 96,000 clones, more than 80% seen once. The sample taken for sequencing was blood. These receptors all stem from a man aged 18 to 35 in good health.

The rearrangement links TRBV29-1 to TRBJ2-5, with D perhaps given as TRBD1 or TRBD2 (5 bases each). Germline V gives CDR1 SQVTM, CDR2 ANQGSEA. Trimming took 3 bases from V and 5 from J, leaving 10 bases between them. The CDR3 sequence is 12 residues long. CDR3 nucleotides: TGCAGCGTTGACCGCAGGGACGAGACCCAGTACTTC. Amino acid sequence: CSVDRRDETQYF.

The chain has TRBV4-1 and TRBJ1-4; 10 bases line up with TRBD1. Germline CDR1 MGHRA, CDR2 YSYEKL. The trim removed 0 bases at V and 8 bases at J, leaving 3 bases unmatched. The CDR3 runs to 15 residues. CDR3 bases: TGCGCCAGCAGCCAAGAAGGGACAGGGGACGAAAAACTGTTTTTT. It encodes CASSQEGTGDEKLFF.

The chain carries TRBV13 and TRBJ1-1; maybe TRBD1 (5 bases). V lost 3 bases to trimming and J lost 4 bases, with 15 bases between them. CDR1 is PRHDT, CDR2 FYEKMQ, per germline (reference sequence). CDR3 length equals 15 residues. The CDR3 coding sequence is TGTGCCAGCAGCTTGCGCCGCGGGGGGGGCACTGAAGCTTTCTTT. Its translation is CASSLRRGGGTEAFF.

V is TRBV5-1 and J is TRBJ1-6; no clear D. The ends were cut back, 0 bases at V and 7 bases at J, with 5 bases in the middle. This CDR3 has 13 amino acids. The germline V gene encodes CDR1 SGHRS and CDR2 YFSETQ. CDR3 residues: CASSLVGNSPLHF. In nucleotides, the CDR3 is TGCGCCAGCAGCTTGGTGGGGAATTCACCCCTCCACTTT. The whole variable domain, remainder taken from reference TRBV5-1 and TRBJ1-6, is KAGVTQTPRYLIKTRGQQVTLSCSPISGHRSVSWYQQTPGQGLQFLFEYFSETQRNKGNFPGRFSGRQFSNSRSEMNVSTLELGDSALYLCASSLVGNSPLHFGNGTRLTVT.

CDR3 sequence reads: CASSSTWGQGHYGYTF. CDR3 DNA: TGTGCCAGCAGCTCCACCTGGGGACAGGGGCACTATGGCTACACCTTC. The chain joins TRBV13 to TRBJ1-2; 10 bases are shared with TRBD1. The V and J ends lost 4 bases and 3 bases, in that order; junction bases with no gene match: 8. Germline V CDR1 and CDR2: PRHDT, FYEKMQ (reference sequence). The CDR3 spans 16 residues. Supplemented by reference TRBV13 and TRBJ1-2, the full variable domain reads AAGVIQSPRHLIKEKRETATLKCYPIPRHDTVYWYQQGPGQDPQFLISFYEKMQSDKGSIPDRFSAQQFSDYHSELNMSSLELGDSALYFCASSSTWGQGHYGYTFGSGTRLTVV.

Here the CDR3 reads CASSLKVGNQPQHF. Written as DNA, the CDR3 is TGTGCCAGCAGTTTAAAGGTGGGCAATCAGCCCCAGCATTTT. This sequence joins TRBV27 and TRBJ1-5; unclear D gene. Germline-derived CDR1 and CDR2 are MNHEY and SMNVEV (reference sequence). There are 14 residues in the CDR3. Trimming removed 2 bases from V and 2 bases from J, with 7 bases in between.

This rearrangement joins TRBV27 to TRBJ1-3, with no clear D. Germline CDR1 and CDR2: MNHEY and SMNVEV (reference sequence). V gave up 3 bases and J gave up 5 bases, with 14 bases separating them. The CDR3 runs to 15 residues. CDR3 bases: TGTGCCAGCAGTTTGCGGCGGAAGGATCGAAACACCATATATTTT. Its protein product is CASSLRRKDRNTIYF.

V is TRBV10-3 and J is TRBJ1-1; tentative D call: TRBD1 (6 bases). V shed 5 bases and J shed 1 base, with 14 bases lying between them. The CDR3 spans 15 residues. The germline V gene has CDR1 ENHRY and CDR2 SYGVKD. CDR3 sequence: CAISLQGGSNTEAFF. The CDR3 DNA is TGTGCCATCAGTTTACAGGGTGGGTCGAACACTGAAGCTTTCTTT.

The V gene is TRBV19, the J gene TRBJ1-2, with unresolved D. V lost 3 bases to trimming and J lost 4 bases, with 12 bases between them. CDR3 length: 14 residues. CDR1 is LNHDA, CDR2 SQIVND, per germline (reference sequence). The CDR3 reads CASSIGVTIYGYTF. DNA of the CDR3: TGTGCCAGTAGTATCGGGGTGACCATCTATGGCTACACCTTC.

CDR3 in DNA: TGCGCCAGCAGCCAATGGGGTAACCACGAGCAGTACTTC. It encodes CASSQWGNHEQYF. The chain joins TRBV4-1 to TRBJ2-7, with D uncertain. Germline V gene lookup returns CDR1 MGHRA and CDR2 YSYEKL. CDR3 length: 13 residues. V gave up 2 bases and J gave up 5 bases, with 10 bases separating them.

The V call is TRBV3-1 (or the pseudogene TRBV3-2), the J call TRBJ1-3, with 8 bases lining up with TRBD1. The junction had 28 bases not matched to a gene; V was cut back by 3 bases and J by 3 bases. The CDR3 covers 23 residues. Germline V gene data show CDR1 as LGHDT and CDR2 as YNNKEL (reference sequence). CDR3 bases: TGTGCCAGCAGCCATATCCCGGGACAGGATCTTCCTAACCGTGGGAGGAGTGGAAACACCATATATTTT. Translated: CASSHIPGQDLPNRGRSGNTIYF.

The chain combines TRBV9 with TRBJ1-2; TRBD1 agrees at 8 bases. This CDR3 contains 15 residues. Germline CDR1 SGDLS, CDR2 YYNGEE. After removal of 4 bases from V and 7 bases from J, the junction contained 12 bases not matched to a gene. The CDR3 DNA is TGTGCCAGCAGCCCCCGGACAGGGCGGGTACCTGGCTACACCTTC. Translated, it gives CASSPRTGRVPGYTF.

CDR3 sequence reads: CASSFVRAMNTEAFF. The CDR3 nucleotides read TGTGCCAGCAGCTTTGTTAGGGCCATGAACACTGAAGCTTTCTTT. This rearrangement joins TRBV5-6 to TRBJ1-1; D not resolved. CDR3 length equals 15 residues. Trimming left V 2 bases short and J 0 bases short, with 11 bases between. The germline CDR1 and CDR2 sequences are SGHDT and YYEEEE.

The V and J genes are TRBV15 and TRBJ1-5; D may be TRBD1 (6 bases). V lost 5 bases and J 6 bases, leaving 20 bases between the germline ends. The CDR3 is made up of 16 amino acids. The germline V gene encodes CDR1 LNHNV and CDR2 YYDKDF (reference sequence). The DNA for the CDR3 is TGTGCCACCAGCCCTAACTGGGGGGCTGGGGTTCAGCCCCAGCATTTT. Its translation: CATSPNWGAGVQPQHF. The whole variable domain, filled in from reference TRBV15 and TRBJ1-5, reads DAMVIQNPRYQVTQFGKPVTLSCSQTLNHNVMYWYQQKSSQAPKLLFHYYDKDFNNEADTPDNFQSRRPNTSFCFLDIRSPGLGDTAMYLCATSPNWGAGVQPQHFGDGTRLSIL.

The V call is TRBV30, the J call TRBJ2-7; unclear D gene. Looked up from germline, CDR1 is GTSNPN and CDR2 is SVGIG (reference sequence). V gave up 0 bases and J gave up 9 bases, with 12 bases separating them. This CDR3 spans 12 amino acids. This CDR3 reads CAWSVSPPRQYF. The CDR3 DNA reads TGTGCCTGGAGTGTGTCCCCCCCCCGGCAGTACTTC.

This clone was detected once. The chain couples TRBV12-3 or TRBV12-4 to TRBJ2-1, with a tentative D call TRBD2 (6 bases). The ends were cut back, 2 bases at V and 9 bases at J, with 8 bases in the middle. The CDR3 is made up of 12 amino acids. DNA for the CDR3: TGTGCCAGCAGTTTAAGGGGACTTGAGCAGTTCTTC. This translates into CASSLRGLEQFF.

This clone is a singleton in its sample. The chain links TRBV5-1 to TRBJ1-1, with D unresolved. V was pared by 3 bases and J by 1 base, with 10 bases between. Germline V gene data show CDR1 as SGHRS and CDR2 as YFSETQ. This CDR3 is 14 amino acids long. The CDR3 nucleotides read TGCGCCAGCAGCTGGGGTCGGGGGAACACTGAAGCTTTCTTT. Amino acids: CASSWGRGNTEAFF.

The chain joins TRBV10-3 to TRBJ2-1, with TRBD2 as a possible D gene (5 bases). CDR3 length: 13 amino acids. CDR1 is ENHRY, CDR2 SYGVKD, per germline. V shed 3 bases and J shed 8 bases, with 11 bases lying between them. CDR3 amino acids: CAISDPPRDEQFF. The DNA for the CDR3 is TGTGCCATCAGTGACCCCCCGAGGGATGAGCAGTTCTTC.

The CDR3 sequence: CASSYGMWSVGNTEAFF. The CDR3 DNA reads TGTGCCAGCAGTTACGGAATGTGGTCCGTGGGCAACACTGAAGCTTTCTTT. This chain joins TRBV6-2 or TRBV6-3 and TRBJ1-1; D is unresolved. The CDR3 has 17 residues. Trimming shortened V by 2 bases and J by 2 bases, and 18 bases separated the two germline ends. Germline V gene data show CDR1 as MNHEY and CDR2 as SVGEGT.

This chain connects TRBV5-1 to TRBJ2-7; D perhaps matches TRBD2 (7 bases). V lost 3 bases to trimming and J lost 0 bases, with 13 bases between them. CDR1 is SGHRS and CDR2 is YFSETQ in the germline V gene. The CDR3 extends over 15 amino acids. CDR3 in DNA: TGCGCCAGCAGCTCCGGGGGGCTCAGCTCCTACGAGCAGTACTTC. Amino acid sequence: CASSSGGLSSYEQYF.

The chain uses TRBV6-1 and TRBJ2-7; D is unclear. V was shortened by 3 bases and J by 0 bases, with 6 bases between the two germline ends. Germline loops: CDR1 MNHNS, CDR2 SASEGT. The CDR3 has 13 residues. The CDR3 nucleotides read TGTGCCAGCAGTGAGGGGTACTCCTACGAGCAGTACTTC. Its translation: CASSEGYSYEQYF.

The J gene is TRBJ1-3, the V gene TRBV25-1; the D is unclear. The CDR3 has 12 residues. V was clipped by 1 base and J by 3 bases, with 1 base between them. Per germline, CDR1 MGHDK and CDR2 SYGVNS. The CDR3: CASSEFGNTIYF. CDR3 DNA: TGTGCCAGCAGTGAATTTGGAAACACCATATATTTT.

The rearrangement links TRBV5-4 to TRBJ1-1, with D uncertain. Germline V gene lookup returns CDR1 SGHNT and CDR2 YYREEE (reference sequence). The CDR3 spans 16 residues. Trimming cost V 3 bases and J 0 bases, with 15 bases left between them. CDR3: CASSSGLTTMNTEAFF. As DNA, the CDR3 is TGTGCCAGCAGCTCGGGTCTAACAACTATGAACACTGAAGCTTTCTTT.

The rearrangement links TRBV2 to TRBJ1-1; D not certain. This CDR3 spans 14 amino acids. Germline V gene sequence: CDR1 SNHLY, CDR2 FYNNEI. Trimming took 11 bases from V and 7 from J, leaving 23 bases between them. In DNA form, the CDR3 reads TGTGCCGGACGGACGGGTGCCGAGAAGAGTGAAGCTTTCTTT. This translates into CAGRTGAEKSEAFF.

The V call is TRBV2, the J call TRBJ2-3; TRBD2 aligns across 11 bases. The germline V gene encodes CDR1 SNHLY and CDR2 FYNNEI. This CDR3 has 14 residues. Trimming at V came to 4 bases and at J to 5 bases, leaving 2 bases not matched to a gene. CDR3 amino acids: CASSVGTSGDTQYF. In nucleotides, the CDR3 is TGTGCCAGCAGTGTCGGGACTAGCGGAGATACGCAGTATTTT.

This chain connects TRBV7-9 to TRBJ1-2; D not resolved. V gave up 5 bases and J gave up 0 bases, with 16 bases separating them. CDR1 and CDR2 (germline): SEHNR, FQNEAQ (reference sequence). The CDR3 has 16 residues. The CDR3 loop is CASSNSGSLTNYGYTF. The CDR3 DNA follows: TGTGCCAGCAGCAACAGCGGATCCCTTACTAACTATGGCTACACCTTC.

The chain joins TRBV7-8 to TRBJ1-1, with D tentatively TRBD1 (5 bases). V lost 6 bases, J lost 1 base, and 9 bases lay in between. This CDR3 region has 13 residues. Germline values: CDR1 SGHVS, CDR2 FQNEAQ. CDR3 residues: CASRGRENTEAFF. Here the CDR3 DNA reads TGTGCCAGCAGGGGCAGGGAGAACACTGAAGCTTTCTTT.

CDR3 bases: TGTGCCAGTAGTAAGTGGGGAAGGACAGGGGACTCTGAAGCTTTCTTT. It translates to CASSKWGRTGDSEAFF. The chain has TRBV19 and TRBJ1-1, with TRBD1 matching over 9 bases. J was trimmed by 6 bases and V by 4 bases; bases with no gene match: 12. CDR1 LNHDA and CDR2 SQIVND come from the germline V gene (reference sequence). CDR3 length: 16 residues.

This chain links TRBV4-1 with TRBJ1-1; TRBD1 matches at 10 bases. Per germline, CDR1 MGHRA and CDR2 YSYEKL. The CDR3 has 14 residues. Losses at the gene ends were 3 bases for V and 4 bases for J; bases not matched to a gene: 2. The CDR3, as DNA: TGCGCCAGCAGCCACGGGACAGGGGCCACTGAAGCTTTCTTT. Protein product: CASSHGTGATEAFF.